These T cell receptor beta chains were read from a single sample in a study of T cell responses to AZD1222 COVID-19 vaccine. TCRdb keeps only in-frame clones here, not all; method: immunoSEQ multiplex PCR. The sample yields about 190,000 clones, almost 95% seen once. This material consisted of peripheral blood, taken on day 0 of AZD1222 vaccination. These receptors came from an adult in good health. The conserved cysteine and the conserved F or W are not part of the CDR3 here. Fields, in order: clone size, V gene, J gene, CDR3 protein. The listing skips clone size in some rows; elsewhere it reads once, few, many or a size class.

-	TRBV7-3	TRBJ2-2	ASSSPSASGGRNTGELF
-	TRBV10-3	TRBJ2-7	AIRDRLTYEQY
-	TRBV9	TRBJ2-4	ASSVATGGAKNIQY
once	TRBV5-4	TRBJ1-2	ASSSPRGWDGYT
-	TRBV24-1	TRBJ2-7	ATSDTDREWEQY
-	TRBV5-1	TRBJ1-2	ASSLGTPREGYT
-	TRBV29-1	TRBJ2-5	SVEGAGGDQETQY
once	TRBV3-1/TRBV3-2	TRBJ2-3	ASSLYGGEDSTGTQY
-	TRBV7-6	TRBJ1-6	ASSLRIGLLRDSPLH
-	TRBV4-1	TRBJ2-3	ASSQGQGPDTQY
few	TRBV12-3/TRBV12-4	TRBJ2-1	ASSIRRANEQF
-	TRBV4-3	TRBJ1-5	ASSQDRTKAQH
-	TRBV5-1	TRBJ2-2	ASSLLAGDNTGELF
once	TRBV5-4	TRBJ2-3	AGQVYSTDTQY
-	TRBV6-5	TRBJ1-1	ASDKEGLIEAF
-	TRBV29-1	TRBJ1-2	SVEGHYGYT
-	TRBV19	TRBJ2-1	ASSLRQGYLSEQF